What follows is one TCR beta chain and its context. This entry is derived from a study of early stage breast cancer tumors. Clones were sequenced by immunoSEQ multiplex PCR, and TCRdb holds only the in-frame ones, with some missing. The sample lists roughly 58,000 clones, under 95% seen once, with more than 4% in the top ten. The germline V gene has CDR1 SGHTA and CDR2 FQGNSA. V lost 5 bases and J lost 2, with 9 bases in between. The CDR3 spans 13 residues. This receptor was obtained from a person aged 70 to 79 with breast cancer. The sample was blood. V gene TRBV7-2 combines with J gene TRBJ1-2, with D possibly being TRBD1 (6 bases). The CDR3 DNA follows: TGTGCCAGCAGCGCAGACAGGAACTATGGCTACACCTTC. It codes for CASSADRNYGYTF.